The 24 T cell receptor beta chains given below trace back to one sample, sequenced in a study of CD8 T cells in ankylosing spondylitis. TCRdb redid the calling of the 5' RACE reads with MiXCR, one entry per CDR3 protein. Of approximately 180,000 distinct CDR3 sequences in the sample, about 20% were seen once. Sequencing input: blood, either unsorted or a sorted T cell fraction (not recorded which). All receptors come from a male donor aged 10-35 years with ankylosing spondylitis or in good health (not recorded which).

This chain joins TRBV29-1 and TRBJ2-1; 10 positions match TRBD2. The length of the CDR3 is 15 residues. Trimming removed 1 base from V and 1 base from J; junction bases left unmatched: 1. The V gene's germline CDR1 is SQVTM and CDR2 ANQGSEA. The CDR3 here is CSVEGTSGSYNEQFF. The CDR3 DNA follows: TGCAGCGTTGAAGGGACTAGCGGATCCTACAATGAGCAGTTCTTC.

There are many counts of this clonotype. The chain couples TRBV4-1 to TRBJ2-1, with 7 bases matching TRBD1. The V segment lost 6 bases and the J segment 5 bases; nucleotides outside the gene matches: 13. Germline CDR1 and CDR2: MGHRA and YSYEKL. The CDR3 totals 16 residues. The CDR3 spells CASSKTPGQNNNEQFF. For the CDR3, the DNA is TGCGCCAGCAGTAAAACACCGGGACAGAACAACAATGAGCAGTTCTTC.

This sequence joins TRBV29-1 and TRBJ1-5, with D possibly being TRBD1 (6 bases). This CDR3 spans 16 amino acids. The V gene lost 5 bases and the J gene lost 5 bases, with 22 bases spanning the gap. CDR1 is SQVTM, CDR2 ANQGSEA, per germline. DNA for the CDR3: TGCAGCGTTCAGGTGGGGGGGCGCGGGGGGGATCAGCCCCAGCATTTT. Its translation is CSVQVGGRGGDQPQHF.

V usage is TRBV20-1 and J usage is TRBJ2-3; D perhaps matches TRBD2 (6 bases). The CDR3 is made up of 15 amino acids. CDR1 is DFQATT and CDR2 is SNEGSKA in the germline V gene (reference sequence). V dropped 1 base and J dropped 4 bases, with 15 bases sitting between them. The CDR3 reads CSARGDSPSPDTQYF. In DNA, the CDR3 is TGCAGTGCTAGAGGGGACTCCCCAAGTCCAGATACGCAGTATTTT.

This clonotype was seen many times. V is TRBV27 and J is TRBJ1-5, with 8 positions matching TRBD1. The junction had 14 bases not matched to a gene; V was cut back by 4 bases and J by 6 bases. CDR1 and CDR2 from the germline V gene are MNHEY and SMNVEV (reference sequence). The CDR3 has 17 residues. The CDR3 loop is CASSSLQGERGRQPQHF. As DNA, the CDR3 is TGTGCCAGCAGTTCACTACAGGGGGAAAGAGGTCGTCAGCCCCAGCATTTT.

This clonotype has a count of ten or more. J is TRBJ2-7 and V is TRBV12-3 or TRBV12-4; D is ambiguous. This CDR3 has 12 residues. V lost 0 bases, J lost 4 bases, and 4 bases lay in between. The CDR3 DNA is TGTGCCAGCAGTTTAGCGGGATACGAGCAGTACGTC. Its translation is CASSLAGYEQYV.

This clonotype was counted at least ten times. The J gene is TRBJ2-5, the V gene TRBV5-1, with D possibly being TRBD1 or TRBD2 (6 bases each). V was shortened by 4 bases and J by 4 bases, with 17 bases between the two germline ends. CDR3 length: 15 amino acids. CDR1 and CDR2 (germline): SGHRS, YFSETQ. The DNA of the CDR3 is TGCGCCAGCAGCCCGGGACTCGGACAGCTAGAGACCCAGTACTTC. Protein product: CASSPGLGQLETQYF.

This clonotype was seen only a few times. This chain links TRBV12-3 or TRBV12-4 with TRBJ1-4; D is undetermined. Trimming took off 1 base at V and 8 bases at J, with 14 bases between the two ends. The CDR3 has 15 amino acids. CDR3 nucleotide sequence: TGTGCCAGCAGTTTAGTCCCTTTCGAGAGGGAAAAACTGTTTTTT. It codes for CASSLVPFEREKLFF.

The chain combines TRBV4-2 with TRBJ2-1; D might be TRBD2 (5 bases). The V end was cut by 0 bases, the J end by 8 bases, with 14 bases between. CDR1 LGHNA and CDR2 YNFKEQ come from the germline V gene. This CDR3 region has 15 residues. DNA of the CDR3: TGTGCCAGCAGCCAAGAAGAGGGAGAGGTCGATGAGCAGTTCTTC. Its protein is CASSQEEGEVDEQFF.

The J gene is TRBJ2-7, the V gene TRBV18; TRBD2 matches at 7 bases. With 5 bases clipped from V and 6 bases from J, the junction kept 13 bases outside the gene matches. The CDR3 length is 15 residues. Germline V CDR1 and CDR2: KGHSH, LQKENI. As DNA, the CDR3 is TGTGCCAGCTCAGCAACCGGGACCGGGAGGAGCGAGCAGTACTTC. It translates to CASSATGTGRSEQYF.

This chain's CDR3 is CASSGRMRETQYF. The CDR3 DNA reads as TGTGCCAGCAGTGGCAGGATGCGAGAGACCCAGTACTTC. V gene TRBV6-5 combines with J gene TRBJ2-5; no firm D call. Between the trimmed V and J ends, which lost 5 bases and 4 bases, there was a span of 11 bases. The CDR3 totals 13 residues. Germline CDR1 and CDR2: MNHEY and SVGAGI.

This clonotype was counted ten times or more. The rearrangement joins TRBV29-1 to TRBJ2-5; TRBD2 aligns across 9 bases. This CDR3 has 14 residues. Unmatched junction bases numbered 10, after V lost 6 bases and J lost 5 bases. Germline CDR1 and CDR2: SQVTM and ANQGSEA. CDR3 loop: CSVALAGMWETQYF. The CDR3 nucleotides read TGCAGCGTAGCCCTAGCGGGAATGTGGGAGACCCAGTACTTC.

At least ten counts were recorded for this clonotype. The rearrangement uses TRBV7-3 and TRBJ2-1, with a weak D call TRBD1 (6 bases). CDR1 is SGHTA, CDR2 FQGTGA, per germline. The CDR3 is 13 residues long. Trimming removed 8 bases from V and 8 bases from J, with 16 bases in between. CDR3 residues: CASSRGSGDEQFF. The CDR3 region has the DNA TGTGCCAGCTCTAGGGGGAGTGGAGATGAGCAGTTCTTC.

This clonotype has only a few counts. This sequence joins TRBV20-1 and TRBJ2-1; maybe TRBD1 (5 bases). The V and J ends lost 3 bases and 0 bases respectively, with 9 bases between them. Germline V gives CDR1 DFQATT, CDR2 SNEGSKA (reference sequence). The CDR3 runs to 14 residues. In DNA form, the CDR3 reads TGCAGTGCTAGGGGGCTCTCCTCCTACAATGAGCAGTTCTTC. Protein product: CSARGLSSYNEQFF.

This clonotype was seen only a few times. This could be a read error, since a much larger clone is one nucleotide away. The chain employs TRBV2 and TRBJ2-1; tentatively, D is TRBD1 or TRBD2 (7 bases each). The germline gives CDR1 SNHLY, CDR2 FYNNEI. This CDR3 has 14 residues. The chain's CDR3 is CASSSNRGGNDQFF. In DNA, the CDR3 is TGTGCCAGCAGTTCGAACAGGGGAGGGAATGACCAGTTCTTC. The full variable domain, completed using reference TRBV2 and TRBJ2-1, is EPEVTQTPSHQVTQMGQEVILRCVPISNHLYFYWYRQILGQKVEFLVSFYNNEISEKSEIFDDQFSVERPDGSNFTLKIRSTKLEDSAMYFCASSSNRGGNDQFFGPGTRLTVL.

At least ten counts were recorded for this clonotype. This chain connects TRBV5-6 to TRBJ2-1; TRBD2 matches at 12 bases. J was trimmed by 7 bases and V by 4 bases; bases with no gene match: 9. CDR1 SGHDT and CDR2 YYEEEE come from the germline V gene. This CDR3 has 16 residues. CDR3 in amino acids: CASSLSSGRAGNEQFF. CDR3 nucleotides: TGTGCCAGCAGCCTCTCTAGCGGGAGGGCCGGAAATGAGCAGTTCTTC.

About this clonotype: A junction boundary mismatches the germline segment, possibly from a read error. J is TRBJ1-1 and V is TRBV29-1; the D is unclear. There are 10 residues in the CDR3. In germline, CDR1 is SQVTM, CDR2 ANQGSEA. CDR3 sequence: CSVVEVEDFF. As DNA, the CDR3 is TGCAGCGTAGTAGAGGTGGAAGATTTCTTT.

This clonotype has at least ten counts. The chain carries TRBV3-1 and TRBJ2-2; D unresolved. The CDR3 extends over 13 amino acids. The V end lost 4 bases, the J end lost 4 bases, and 7 bases lay between the germline ends. Germline CDR1 and CDR2: LGHDT and YNNKEL (reference sequence). The CDR3 reads CASSLQSTGELFF. The CDR3 nucleotides are TGTGCCAGCAGCCTGCAGAGCACCGGGGAGCTGTTTTTT.

This clonotype was recorded at least ten times. This chain connects TRBV7-9 to TRBJ1-3; D remains unclear. Germline lookup yields CDR1 SEHNR and CDR2 FQNEAQ (reference sequence). V was trimmed by 6 bases and J by 4 bases, leaving 16 bases between them. The CDR3 has 15 residues. CDR3 residues: CASSYSRVLGNTIYF. CDR3 DNA: TGTGCCAGCAGTTATAGCCGGGTCCTAGGAAACACCATATATTTT.

This clonotype was detected ten times or more. The CDR3 bases are TGTGCCATCAGTGGGGCCGGGACAGACCGCTCTGGGGCCAACGTCCTGACTTTC. Residues: CAISGAGTDRSGANVLTF. The chain recombines TRBV10-3 with TRBJ2-6; TRBD1 matches at 7 bases. The V gene end was trimmed by 4 bases and the J gene end by 0 bases; junction bases not matched to a gene: 9. The CDR3 spans 18 residues. Germline V gene sequence: CDR1 ENHRY, CDR2 SYGVKD.

The chain employs TRBV30 and TRBJ1-3, with no clear D. CDR1 is GTSNPN, CDR2 SVGIG, per germline (reference sequence). Trimming took 0 bases from V and 2 from J, leaving 5 bases between them. The CDR3 runs to 13 residues. CDR3 loop: CAWSVRAGNTIYF. DNA for the CDR3: TGTGCCTGGAGTGTACGGGCTGGAAACACCATATATTTT.

This clonotype was counted at least ten times. The chain has TRBV20-1 and TRBJ2-5; 7 bases agree with TRBD2. The junction had 15 bases not matched to a gene; V was cut back by 3 bases and J by 5 bases. This CDR3 contains 16 residues. CDR1 and CDR2 from the germline V gene are DFQATT and SNEGSKA (reference sequence). Here the CDR3 DNA reads TGCAGTGCTAGTCAGGCGGGAGTAGGGTACGCGGAGACCCAGTACTTC. This translates into CSASQAGVGYAETQYF.

This clonotype was observed a single time. The chain employs TRBV29-1 and TRBJ2-1; 10 nucleotides match TRBD2. Germline assignment: CDR1 SQVTM and CDR2 ANQGSEA. V gave up 6 bases and J gave up 8 bases; unmatched junction bases: 7. This CDR3 region has 13 residues. CDR3 sequence reads: CSVDTGTSDEQFF. Here the CDR3 DNA reads TGCAGCGTCGATACCGGGACTAGCGATGAGCAGTTCTTC.

Ten or more counts support this clonotype. The rearrangement uses TRBV2 and TRBJ1-2; D may be TRBD1 (5 bases). In germline, CDR1 is SNHLY, CDR2 FYNNEI. V was shortened by 5 bases and J by 2 bases, with 12 bases between the two germline ends. The CDR3 covers 14 residues. CDR3: CASSTLEGNYGYTF. CDR3 coding DNA: TGTGCCAGCAGTACCTTGGAGGGGAACTATGGCTACACCTTC. The variable domain in full, with the rest retrieved from reference TRBV2 and TRBJ1-2, is EPEVTQTPSHQVTQMGQEVILRCVPISNHLYFYWYRQILGQKVEFLVSFYNNEISEKSEIFDDQFSVERPDGSNFTLKIRSTKLEDSAMYFCASSTLEGNYGYTFGSGTRLTVV.